This passage covers 27 T cell receptor beta chains from one sample sequenced in a study of blood T cell repertoires in COVID-19. Here immunoSEQ multiplex PCR was the method, and the copy in TCRdb shows in-frame clones only, minus some. The table shows approximately 230,000 clones, with more than 75% occurring only once. Sequences were obtained from PBMCs or T cells enriched from blood (not recorded which). The source of these receptors is a man aged 40-50 years who had recovered from COVID-19.

This sequence joins TRBV11-3 and TRBJ2-5; TRBD2 aligns across 9 bases. Losses at the gene ends were 4 bases for V and 0 bases for J; bases not matched to a gene: 15. The germline gives CDR1 SGHNT, CDR2 YENEEA. The CDR3 loop spans 19 amino acids. As DNA, the CDR3 is TGTGCCAGCAGCTCAGGCTCCCGTTATGGCGGGGGGGACCAAGAGACCCAGTACTTC. It encodes CASSSGSRYGGGDQETQYF.

The V gene is TRBV19, the J gene TRBJ1-2; 9 bases fit TRBD1. CDR1 is LNHDA, CDR2 SQIVND, per germline (reference sequence). Unmatched junction bases numbered 5, after V lost 5 bases and J lost 4 bases. This CDR3 is built from 14 residues. The CDR3 is CASSPRQGVYGYTF. The DNA for the CDR3 is TGTGCCAGTAGTCCCCGACAGGGGGTCTATGGCTACACCTTC.

This clone was seen a few times. This chain uses TRBV2 with TRBJ1-2; possibly TRBD1 for D (5 bases). Germline values: CDR1 SNHLY, CDR2 FYNNEI. The CDR3 sequence is 12 residues long. V lost 6 bases, J lost 8 bases, and 13 bases lay in between. CDR3 residues: CASSAVGHGYTF. CDR3 in DNA: TGTGCCAGCAGCGCGGTGGGGCACGGCTACACCTTC.

The gene calls are TRBV18 and TRBJ1-1; no reliable D call. The CDR3 extends over 13 amino acids. Germline loops: CDR1 KGHSH, CDR2 LQKENI. Trimming cost V 8 bases and J 3 bases, with 13 bases left between them. CDR3 amino acids: CASVLARDTEAFF. Written as DNA, the CDR3 is TGTGCCAGCGTCTTAGCGCGGGACACTGAAGCTTTCTTT. Full variable domain (remainder filled in from reference TRBV18 and TRBJ1-1): NAGVMQNPRHLVRRRGQEARLRCSPMKGHSHVYWYRQLPEEGLKFMVYLQKENIIDESGMPKERFSAEFPKEGPSILRIQQVVRGDSAAYFCASVLARDTEAFFGQGTRLTVV.

The chain combines TRBV19 with TRBJ1-5, with a possible D match to TRBD1 (5 bases). Germline assignment: CDR1 LNHDA and CDR2 SQIVND (reference sequence). Trimming took off 11 bases at V and 2 bases at J, with 19 bases between the two ends. CDR3 length: 15 amino acids. The CDR3 here is CAARGGEAGNQPQHF. In DNA form, the CDR3 reads TGTGCCGCCCGCGGGGGGGAGGCGGGCAATCAGCCCCAGCATTTT.

This chain connects TRBV13 to TRBJ2-7, with D possibly TRBD1 on 6 matching bases. Trimming shortened V by 0 bases and J by 4 bases, and 13 bases separated the two germline ends. The CDR3 covers 15 residues. Germline V gene data show CDR1 as PRHDT and CDR2 as FYEKMQ (reference sequence). The chain's CDR3 is CASSLGVPGVYEQYF. DNA of the CDR3: TGTGCCAGCAGCTTAGGGGTCCCAGGGGTTTACGAGCAGTACTTC.

The table lists this clone with a count of one. One end of the junction varies from germline; a read error may be responsible. The chain recombines TRBV20-1 with TRBJ1-4; 7 bases are a match to TRBD1. There are 11 residues in the CDR3. The germline gives CDR1 DFQATT, CDR2 SNEGSKA (reference sequence). The CDR3 here is CSASPDRVNLF. The CDR3 coding sequence is TGCAGTGCTAGCCCCGACAGGGTCAATCTTTTT.

This chain uses TRBV3-1 (or the pseudogene TRBV3-2) with TRBJ1-5, with 7 bases fitting TRBD1. V lost 3 bases, J lost 2 bases, and 1 base stayed unmatched. The CDR3 loop spans 14 amino acids. The germline V gene encodes CDR1 LGHDT and CDR2 YNNKEL (reference sequence). This CDR3 reads CASSHTGGNQPQHF. CDR3 sequence (DNA): TGTGCCAGCAGCCATACAGGGGGCAATCAGCCCCAGCATTTT.

The V gene is TRBV3-1 (or the pseudogene TRBV3-2), the J gene TRBJ2-1; 8 bases line up with TRBD2. Germline-derived CDR1 and CDR2 are LGHDT and YNNKEL (reference sequence). CDR3 size: 15 residues. Unmatched junction bases numbered 11, after V lost 4 bases and J lost 9 bases. This CDR3 reads CASSPLAGLDAEQFF. In DNA, the CDR3 is TGTGCCAGCAGCCCGCTTGCGGGACTAGACGCTGAGCAGTTCTTC.

The gene calls are TRBV24-1 and TRBJ2-4, with 7 nucleotides matching TRBD1. The CDR3 spans 16 residues. Trimming cost V 4 bases and J 4 bases; bases outside gene matches: 9. CDR1 and CDR2 (germline): KGHDR, SFDVKD. The CDR3 DNA follows: TGTGCCACCAGTGACCCTCGCAGGGGGATAAAAAACATTCAGTACTTC. The encoded protein is CATSDPRRGIKNIQYF.

The CDR3: CSALDEKLFF. CDR3 sequence (DNA): TGCAGCGCCCTAGATGAAAAACTGTTTTTT. This chain links TRBV29-1 with TRBJ1-4, with D unresolved. CDR1 is SQVTM, CDR2 ANQGSEA, per germline. CDR3 length: 10 amino acids. Trimming removed 7 bases at V and 6 bases at J, with 6 bases between.

The chain carries TRBV5-4 and TRBJ2-7; 7 bases line up with TRBD1. The CDR3 runs to 13 residues. From germline, CDR1 is SGHNT and CDR2 YYREEE (reference sequence). V shed 5 bases, J shed 4 bases, and the junction held 6 bases outside the gene matches. CDR3: CASRSGTAYEQYF. CDR3 nucleotide sequence: TGTGCCAGCAGATCCGGGACAGCTTACGAGCAGTACTTC.

This clone came up once. V gene TRBV18 combines with J gene TRBJ1-1; tentative D call: TRBD1 (6 bases). V was cut by 4 bases and J by 5 bases, with 14 bases left in between. The CDR3 has 14 amino acids. The germline gives CDR1 KGHSH, CDR2 LQKENI. CDR3 loop: CASSLGGRDTEAFF. The CDR3 DNA reads TGTGCCAGCTCACTAGGGGGTCGGGATACTGAAGCTTTCTTT.

This clone was counted once. The chain joins TRBV3-1 (or the pseudogene TRBV3-2) to TRBJ1-1, with 9 bases fitting TRBD1. Germline V gives CDR1 LGHDT, CDR2 YNNKEL (reference sequence). With V trimmed by 4 bases and J by 7 bases, 7 bases remained unmatched. The CDR3 spans 14 residues. The CDR3 sequence: CASSPYRGQDEAFF. CDR3 sequence (DNA): TGTGCCAGCAGCCCTTACAGGGGGCAGGATGAAGCTTTCTTT.

J is TRBJ1-2 and V is TRBV12-3 or TRBV12-4, with 8 bases matching TRBD1. Trimming took 4 bases from V and 14 from J; bases not matched to a gene: 9. The CDR3 runs to 12 residues. CDR3 nucleotide sequence: TGTGCCAGCAGTTCATTCCGGACAGGGAGGACCTTC. Translated, it gives CASSSFRTGRTF.

The chain uses TRBV29-1 and TRBJ1-4, with D maybe TRBD1 (5 bases). CDR3 length: 13 residues. Germline V gives CDR1 SQVTM, CDR2 ANQGSEA. Trimming removed 5 bases at V and 7 bases at J, with 14 bases between. The CDR3, as DNA: TGCAGCGTTAGCCGTGACAGAGGTGAAAAACTGTTTTTT. Protein product: CSVSRDRGEKLFF.

CDR3 residues: CASSLSLGLAGGETQYF. CDR3 DNA sequence: TGTGCCAGCAGTTTATCTCTAGGACTAGCGGGAGGTGAGACCCAGTACTTC. This chain links TRBV28 with TRBJ2-5; TRBD2 matches at 14 bases. The germline V gene has CDR1 MDHEN and CDR2 SYDVKM. The length of the CDR3 is 17 residues. With 1 base clipped from V and 5 bases from J, the junction kept 6 bases outside the gene matches. Variable domain in full (rest from reference TRBV28 and TRBJ2-5): DVKVTQSSRYLVKRTGEKVFLECVQDMDHENMFWYRQDPGLGLRLIYFSYDVKMKEKGDIPEGYSVSREKKERFSLILESASTNQTSMYLCASSLSLGLAGGETQYFGPGTRLLVL.

The rearrangement joins TRBV18 to TRBJ2-7; a possible D gene is TRBD2 (5 bases). This CDR3 spans 13 amino acids. Per the germline V gene, CDR1 is KGHSH and CDR2 is LQKENI. Trimming stripped 11 bases from V and 6 bases from J, with 20 bases between. The CDR3 sequence: CAGESTPGFEQYF. The CDR3 region has the DNA TGTGCCGGGGAGTCCACACCGGGGTTCGAGCAGTACTTC.

This clone was seen a single time. The chain employs TRBV28 and TRBJ1-1, with D unresolved. The CDR3 spans 13 residues. Germline lookup yields CDR1 MDHEN and CDR2 SYDVKM. V lost 7 bases and J 1 base, leaving 10 bases between the germline ends. This CDR3 reads CASISGGNTEAFF. CDR3 DNA sequence: TGTGCCAGCATCAGCGGAGGGAACACTGAAGCTTTCTTT.

The rearrangement uses TRBV5-8 and TRBJ1-5; D remains unclear. Germline CDR1 reads SGHTS; CDR2 reads YDEGEE. Trimming took off 6 bases at V and 0 bases at J, with 16 bases between the two ends. The CDR3 covers 16 residues. CDR3 in amino acids: CASTSRSFYSNQPQHF. The CDR3 DNA follows: TGTGCCAGCACCTCCAGGTCGTTTTATAGCAATCAGCCCCAGCATTTT.

The chain employs TRBV19 and TRBJ2-7; D might be TRBD1 (5 bases). Trimming took 4 bases from V and 6 from J, leaving 13 bases between them. The CDR3 loop spans 13 amino acids. CDR1 is LNHDA and CDR2 is SQIVND in the germline V gene (reference sequence). The CDR3 DNA sequence: TGTGCCAGTAGTACCACAGGAGAAACCGAGCAGTACTTC. This codes for CASSTTGETEQYF. Full variable domain (missing parts from reference TRBV19 and TRBJ2-7): DGGITQSPKYLFRKEGQNVTLSCEQNLNHDAMYWYRQDPGQGLRLIYYSQIVNDFQKGDIAEGYSVSREKKESFPLTVTSAQKNPTAFYLCASSTTGETEQYFGPGTRLTVT.

The V and J genes are TRBV11-3 and TRBJ2-3; 12 nucleotides agree with TRBD2. Trimming cost V 5 bases and J 5 bases; bases outside gene matches: 8. The CDR3 is 16 amino acids. Per germline, CDR1 SGHNT and CDR2 YENEEA. CDR3 loop: CASSPTSGRSLDTQYF. The CDR3, as DNA: TGTGCCAGCAGCCCAACTAGCGGGAGGTCTCTAGATACGCAGTATTTT.

The chain has TRBV9 and TRBJ1-6, with 9 bases aligning to TRBD1. This CDR3 has 15 amino acids. CDR1 SGDLS and CDR2 YYNGEE come from the germline V gene. V was clipped by 4 bases and J by 6 bases; unmatched bases: 5. CDR3 bases: TGTGCCAGCAGCACACAGGGGGCCGGTAATTCACCCCTCCACTTT. It codes for CASSTQGAGNSPLHF.

The J gene is TRBJ2-2, the V gene TRBV4-3; D call uncertain. Trimming cost V 0 bases and J 6 bases, with 14 bases left between them. The CDR3 consists of 16 residues. Per germline, CDR1 LGHNA and CDR2 YSLEER. The CDR3 spells CASSQDRVSFAGELFF. The DNA for the CDR3 is TGCGCCAGCAGCCAAGATCGGGTTAGTTTCGCCGGGGAGCTGTTTTTT.

The V gene is TRBV19, the J gene TRBJ1-2; possible D gene TRBD1, 5 bases. Germline V gives CDR1 LNHDA, CDR2 SQIVND (reference sequence). The CDR3 has 14 residues. V was pared by 6 bases and J by 3 bases, with 14 bases between. The CDR3 region has the DNA TGTGCCAGTAGAGGCAGGGCGGGGGACTATGGCTACACCTTC. Amino acid sequence: CASRGRAGDYGYTF.

J is TRBJ2-1 and V is TRBV5-1; 12 nucleotides line up with TRBD2. The CDR3 extends over 15 amino acids. After removal of 2 bases from V and 9 bases from J, the junction contained 6 bases not matched to a gene. Germline CDR1 SGHRS, CDR2 YFSETQ. CDR3: CASSFGLAGTGEQFF. CDR3 DNA: TGCGCCAGCAGCTTCGGACTAGCGGGGACGGGTGAGCAGTTCTTC. Supplemented by reference TRBV5-1 and TRBJ2-1, the full variable domain reads KAGVTQTPRYLIKTRGQQVTLSCSPISGHRSVSWYQQTPGQGLQFLFEYFSETQRNKGNFPGRFSGRQFSNSRSEMNVSTLELGDSALYLCASSFGLAGTGEQFFGPGTRLTVL.

This clone was seen once. This sequence joins TRBV19 and TRBJ2-2; 11 nucleotides line up with TRBD2. CDR3 length: 16 amino acids. The V gene's germline CDR1 is LNHDA and CDR2 SQIVND (reference sequence). Germline trimming cut 5 bases from V and 7 bases from J; bases unmatched to any gene: 9. As DNA, the CDR3 is TGTGCCAGTAGTTCTAGCGGGGGGTTCTACGGCGGGGAGCTGTTTTTT. Its translation is CASSSSGGFYGGELFF.